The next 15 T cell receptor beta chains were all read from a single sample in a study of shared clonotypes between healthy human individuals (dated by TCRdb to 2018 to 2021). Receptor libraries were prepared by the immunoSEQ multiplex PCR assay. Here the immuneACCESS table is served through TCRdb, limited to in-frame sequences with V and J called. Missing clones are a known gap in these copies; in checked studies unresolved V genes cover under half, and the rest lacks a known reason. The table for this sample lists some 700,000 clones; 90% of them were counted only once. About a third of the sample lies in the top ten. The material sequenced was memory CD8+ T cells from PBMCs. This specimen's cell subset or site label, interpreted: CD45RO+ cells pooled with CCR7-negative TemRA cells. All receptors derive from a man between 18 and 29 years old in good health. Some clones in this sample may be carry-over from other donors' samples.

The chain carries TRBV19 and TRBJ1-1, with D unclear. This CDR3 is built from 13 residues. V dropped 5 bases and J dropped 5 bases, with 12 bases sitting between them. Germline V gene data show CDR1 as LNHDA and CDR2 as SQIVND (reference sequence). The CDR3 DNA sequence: TGTGCCAGTAGTTCCTCGGTAGTGACTGAAGCTTTCTTT. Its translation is CASSSSVVTEAFF.

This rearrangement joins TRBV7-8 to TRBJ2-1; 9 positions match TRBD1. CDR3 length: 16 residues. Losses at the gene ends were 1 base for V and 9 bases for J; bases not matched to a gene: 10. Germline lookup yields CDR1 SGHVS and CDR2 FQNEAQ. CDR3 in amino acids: CASSLEGTGRVGEQFF. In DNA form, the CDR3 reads TGTGCCAGCAGCTTAGAGGGGACAGGGAGGGTTGGTGAGCAGTTCTTC.

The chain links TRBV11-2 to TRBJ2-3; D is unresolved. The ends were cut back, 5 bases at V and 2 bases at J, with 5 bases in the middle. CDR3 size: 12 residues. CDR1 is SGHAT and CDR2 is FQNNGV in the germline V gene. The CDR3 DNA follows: TGTGCCAGCAGCGCGACCACAGATACGCAGTATTTT. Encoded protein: CASSATTDTQYF.

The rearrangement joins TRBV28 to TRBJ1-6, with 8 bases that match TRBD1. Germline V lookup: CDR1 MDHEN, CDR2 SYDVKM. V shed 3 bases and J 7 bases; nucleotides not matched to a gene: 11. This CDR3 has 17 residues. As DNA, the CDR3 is TGTGCCAGCAGTTTGGTTTCGCAGGGGGCTTGGAATTCACCCCTCCACTTT. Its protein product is CASSLVSQGAWNSPLHF.

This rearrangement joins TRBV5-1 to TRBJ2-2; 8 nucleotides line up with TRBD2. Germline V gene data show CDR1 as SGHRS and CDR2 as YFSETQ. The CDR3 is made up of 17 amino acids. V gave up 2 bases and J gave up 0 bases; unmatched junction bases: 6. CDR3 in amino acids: CASSFGTRVANTGELFF. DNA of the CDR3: TGCGCCAGCAGCTTTGGGACTAGAGTGGCGAACACCGGGGAGCTGTTTTTT.

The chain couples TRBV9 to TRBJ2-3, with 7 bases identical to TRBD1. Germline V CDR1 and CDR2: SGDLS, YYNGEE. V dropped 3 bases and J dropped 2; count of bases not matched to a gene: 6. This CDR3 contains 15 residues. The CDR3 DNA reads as TGTGCCAGCAGCGCATCACAGGGGACCACAGATACGCAGTATTTT. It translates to CASSASQGTTDTQYF.

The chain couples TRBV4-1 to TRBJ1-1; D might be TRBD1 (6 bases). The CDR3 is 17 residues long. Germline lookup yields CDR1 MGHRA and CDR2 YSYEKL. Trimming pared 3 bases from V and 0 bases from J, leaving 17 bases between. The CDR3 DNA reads TGCGCCAGCAGCCAGGAAGACAGGACTCACATGAACACTGAAGCTTTCTTT. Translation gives CASSQEDRTHMNTEAFF.

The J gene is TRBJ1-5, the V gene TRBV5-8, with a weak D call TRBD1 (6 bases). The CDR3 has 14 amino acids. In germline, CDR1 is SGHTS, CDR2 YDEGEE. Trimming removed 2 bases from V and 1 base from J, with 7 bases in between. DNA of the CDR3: TGTGCCAGCAGCTTAGGGGGGAGCAATCAGCCCCAGCATTTT. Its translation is CASSLGGSNQPQHF.

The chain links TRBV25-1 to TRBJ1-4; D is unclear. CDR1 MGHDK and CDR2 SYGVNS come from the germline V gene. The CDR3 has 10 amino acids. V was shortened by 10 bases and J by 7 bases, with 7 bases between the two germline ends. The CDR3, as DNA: TGTGCCATCCAACTTGAAAAACTGTTTTTT. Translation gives CAIQLEKLFF.

This CDR3 reads CASSLLPSTAPEAFF. The CDR3, as DNA: TGTGCCAGCAGCCTACTTCCTTCCACGGCCCCTGAAGCTTTCTTT. V and J are TRBV5-4 and TRBJ1-1; D ambiguous. Trimming shortened V by 4 bases and J by 6 bases, and 19 bases separated the two germline ends. Germline V lookup: CDR1 SGHNT, CDR2 YYREEE (reference sequence). The CDR3 totals 15 residues.

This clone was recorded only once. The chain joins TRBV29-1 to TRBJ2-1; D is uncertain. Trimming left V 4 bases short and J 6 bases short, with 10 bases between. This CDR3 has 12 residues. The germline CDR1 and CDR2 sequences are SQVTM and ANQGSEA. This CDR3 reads CSVVFPINEQFF. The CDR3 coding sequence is TGCAGCGTTGTGTTTCCTATCAATGAGCAGTTCTTC.

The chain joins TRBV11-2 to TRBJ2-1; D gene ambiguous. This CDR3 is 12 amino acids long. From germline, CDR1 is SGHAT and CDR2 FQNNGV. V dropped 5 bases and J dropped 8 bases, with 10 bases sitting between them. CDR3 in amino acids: CASSLRNDEQFF. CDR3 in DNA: TGTGCCAGCAGCCTCCGAAATGATGAGCAGTTCTTC.

The CDR3 sequence: CASSLGGSDGAFF. The CDR3 DNA reads as TGTGCCAGCAGCTTAGGAGGGAGCGACGGGGCTTTCTTT. The rearrangement links TRBV7-9 to TRBJ1-1; no reliable D call. V lost 1 base and J lost 11, with 14 bases in between. Per the germline V gene, CDR1 is SEHNR and CDR2 is FQNEAQ (reference sequence). The CDR3 is 13 amino acids.

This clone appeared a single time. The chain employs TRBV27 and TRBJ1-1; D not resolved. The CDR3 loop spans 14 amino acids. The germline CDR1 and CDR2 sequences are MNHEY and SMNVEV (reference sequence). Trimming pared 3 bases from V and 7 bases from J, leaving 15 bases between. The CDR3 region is CASSFFQGWGEAFF. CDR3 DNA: TGTGCCAGCAGTTTCTTTCAAGGCTGGGGTGAAGCTTTCTTT.

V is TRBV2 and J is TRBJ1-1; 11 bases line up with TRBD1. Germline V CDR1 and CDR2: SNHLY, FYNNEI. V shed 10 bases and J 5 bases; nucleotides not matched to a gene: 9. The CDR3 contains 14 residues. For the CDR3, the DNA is TGTGCCACCAGAGGACAGGGGGCGGAGACTGAAGCTTTCTTT. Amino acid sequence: CATRGQGAETEAFF.